Included here is one T cell receptor (beta chain) sequence, with context. The donors were part of the roughly 130-subject validation cohort, which stood apart from the 666-subject first cohort. The method was immunoSEQ multiplex PCR; TCRdb's version includes in-frame clones alone and lacks a portion of them. The data contain fewer than 250,000 clones, approximately 88% of them singletons. These data are taken from a study of cytomegalovirus exposure and HLA in healthy donors. V shed 1 base and J shed 6 bases, with 18 bases lying between them. The CDR3 loop spans 16 amino acids. From germline, CDR1 is SQVTM and CDR2 ANQGSEA.

This TCR was sampled from a woman aged 25 to 39 in good health and CMV-seropositive. V usage is TRBV29-1 and J usage is TRBJ2-2; D might be TRBD2 (6 bases). The sequenced material came from PBMCs. The CDR3 region is CSVEGGTGGSPGELFF. CDR3 coding DNA: TGCAGCGTTGAAGGGGGGACCGGGGGTTCCCCCGGGGAGCTGTTTTTT.